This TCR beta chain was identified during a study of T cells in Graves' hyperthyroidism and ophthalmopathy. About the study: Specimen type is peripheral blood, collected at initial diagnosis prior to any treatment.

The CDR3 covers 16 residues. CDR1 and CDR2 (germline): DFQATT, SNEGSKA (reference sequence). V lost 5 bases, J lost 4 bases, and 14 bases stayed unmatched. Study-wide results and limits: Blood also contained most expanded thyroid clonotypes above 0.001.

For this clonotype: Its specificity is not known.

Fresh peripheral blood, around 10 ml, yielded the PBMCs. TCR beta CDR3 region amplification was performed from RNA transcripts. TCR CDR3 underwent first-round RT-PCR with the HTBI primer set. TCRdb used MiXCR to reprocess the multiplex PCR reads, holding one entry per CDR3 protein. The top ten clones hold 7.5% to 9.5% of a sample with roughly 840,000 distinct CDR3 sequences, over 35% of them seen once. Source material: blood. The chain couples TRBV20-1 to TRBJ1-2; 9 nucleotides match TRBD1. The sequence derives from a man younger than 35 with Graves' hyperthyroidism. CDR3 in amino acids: CSAGTPGQGYTYGYTF. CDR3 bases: TGCAGTGCTGGGACGCCGGGACAGGGATATACCTATGGCTACACCTTC.